These T cell receptor beta chains were read from a single sample in a study of Graves' ophthalmopathy and Graves' hyperthyroidism. TCRdb redid the calling of the multiplex PCR reads with MiXCR, one entry per CDR3 protein. The sample has about 380,000 distinct CDR3 sequences; 15% to 17% are singletons. Input material: peripheral blood. The receptors here all came from a young woman with stable Graves' hyperthyroidism. The CDR3 runs from the conserved cysteine through the conserved F or W. A D gene is named only where the DNA matches it firmly. Part of the rows lack a size; the others show once, few, many or a class for expanded clones.

CASSLGLASLGTGELFF	TGCGCCAGCAGCCTGGGACTAGCCAGCCTGGGCACCGGGGAGCTGTTTTTT	many	TRBV5-1	TRBJ2-2	TRBD2
CASSPLLIGDSNQPQHF	TGTGCCAGCAGTCCCCTCCTGATCGGGGATAGCAATCAGCCCCAGCATTTT	.	TRBV12-3/TRBV12-4	TRBJ1-5	.
CSARDPRGGEGNSPLHF	TGCAGTGCTAGAGATCCACGGGGAGGGGAGGGGAATTCACCCCTCCACTTT	many	TRBV20-1	TRBJ1-6	.
CASRYRQETQYF	TGTGCCAGCAGATACAGACAAGAGACCCAGTACTTC	many	TRBV11-2	TRBJ2-5	.
CASSYKGPTGANVLTF	TGTGCCAGCAGTTACAAAGGGCCGACTGGGGCCAACGTCCTGACTTTC	once	TRBV6-5	TRBJ2-6	.
CATSVGGGVQETQYF	TGTGCCACCAGTGTAGGGGGAGGGGTCCAAGAGACCCAGTACTTC	many	TRBV24-1	TRBJ2-5	.
CASSLGIRSSGANVLTF	TGTGCCAGCAGCCTGGGGATCCGGAGCTCTGGGGCCAACGTCCTGACTTTC	many	TRBV14	TRBJ2-6	.
CASSSGPDAKETQYF	TGTGCCAGCAGCTCCGGGCCAGACGCGAAGGAGACCCAGTACTTC	few	TRBV7-9	TRBJ2-5	.
CASSQDRVPEQYF	TGTGCCAGCAGCCAAGACAGGGTTCCCGAGCAGTACTTC	many	TRBV3-1	TRBJ2-7	.
CASSPTDSLGAFF	TGTGCCAGTAGTCCTACGGACAGCTTGGGTGCTTTCTTT	many	TRBV19	TRBJ1-1	.
CATSRDSMVTAHYEQYF	TGTGCCACCAGCAGAGATAGTATGGTAACAGCTCACTACGAGCAGTACTTC	.	TRBV15	TRBJ2-7	.
CASSEAGGVETF	TGTGCCAGCAGTGAAGCGGGAGGGGTCGAGACCTTC	many	TRBV6-1	TRBJ1-2	.
CASSHWDRGGNTEAFF	TGTGCCAGCAGCCACTGGGACAGGGGGGGGAACACTGAAGCTTTCTTT	many	TRBV4-2	TRBJ1-1	TRBD1
CAWTGISGAFF	TGTGCCTGGACTGGGATCTCAGGAGCTTTCTTT	.	TRBV30	TRBJ1-1	.
CASLPGTLDGNTIYF	TGTGCCAGCTTGCCGGGGACGTTGGATGGAAACACCATATATTTT	many	TRBV18	TRBJ1-3	.
CASSLPSGNSPLHF	TGTGCCAGCAGTCTCCCTAGCGGTAATTCACCCCTCCACTTT	.	TRBV12-3/TRBV12-4	TRBJ1-6	.
CASSFQEGETQYF	TGCGCCAGCAGTTTCCAGGAAGGCGAGACCCAGTACTTC	few	TRBV10-1	TRBJ2-5	.